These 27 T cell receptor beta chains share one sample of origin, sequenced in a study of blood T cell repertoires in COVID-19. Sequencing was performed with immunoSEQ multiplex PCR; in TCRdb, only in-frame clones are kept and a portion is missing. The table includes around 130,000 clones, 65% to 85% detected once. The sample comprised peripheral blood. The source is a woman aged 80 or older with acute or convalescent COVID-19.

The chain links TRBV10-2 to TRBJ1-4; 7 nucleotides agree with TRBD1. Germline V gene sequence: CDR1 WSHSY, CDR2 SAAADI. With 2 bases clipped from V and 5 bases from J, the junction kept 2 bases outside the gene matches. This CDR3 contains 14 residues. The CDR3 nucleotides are TGCGCCAGCAGTGAGGGGACAGTAAATGAAAAACTGTTTTTT. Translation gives CASSEGTVNEKLFF.

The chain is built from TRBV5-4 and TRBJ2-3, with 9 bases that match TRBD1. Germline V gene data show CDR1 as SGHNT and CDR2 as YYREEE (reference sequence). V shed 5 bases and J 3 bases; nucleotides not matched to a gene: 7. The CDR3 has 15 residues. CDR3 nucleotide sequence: TGTGCCAGCAGTCTGGACAGGGGCGTAACAGATACGCAGTATTTT. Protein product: CASSLDRGVTDTQYF.

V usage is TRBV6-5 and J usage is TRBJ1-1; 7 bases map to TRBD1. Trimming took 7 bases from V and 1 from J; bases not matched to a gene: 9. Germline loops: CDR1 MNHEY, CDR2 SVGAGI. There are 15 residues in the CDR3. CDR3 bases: TGTGCCAGCAAGTTGGACAGGTTTCCGAACACTGAAGCTTTCTTT. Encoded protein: CASKLDRFPNTEAFF.

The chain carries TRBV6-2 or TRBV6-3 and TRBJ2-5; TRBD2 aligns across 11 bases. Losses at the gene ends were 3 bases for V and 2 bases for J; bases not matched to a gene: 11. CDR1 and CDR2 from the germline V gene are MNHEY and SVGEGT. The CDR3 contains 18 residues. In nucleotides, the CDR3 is TGTGCCAGCAGTTATAAGTTCGGGACTAGCGGAAGTCAAGAGACCCAGTACTTC. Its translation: CASSYKFGTSGSQETQYF.

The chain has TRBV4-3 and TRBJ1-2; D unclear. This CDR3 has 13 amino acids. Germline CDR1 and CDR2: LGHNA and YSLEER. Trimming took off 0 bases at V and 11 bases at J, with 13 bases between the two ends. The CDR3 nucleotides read TGCGCCAGCAGCCAAGATGAGTCTACAGAATACACCTTC. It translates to CASSQDESTEYTF.

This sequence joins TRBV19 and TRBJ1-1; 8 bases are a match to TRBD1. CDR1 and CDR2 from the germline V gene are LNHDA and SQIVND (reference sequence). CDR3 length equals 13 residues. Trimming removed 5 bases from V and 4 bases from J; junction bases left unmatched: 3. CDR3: CASSSGGFTEAFF. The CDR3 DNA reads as TGTGCCAGTAGTTCAGGGGGCTTCACTGAAGCTTTCTTT.

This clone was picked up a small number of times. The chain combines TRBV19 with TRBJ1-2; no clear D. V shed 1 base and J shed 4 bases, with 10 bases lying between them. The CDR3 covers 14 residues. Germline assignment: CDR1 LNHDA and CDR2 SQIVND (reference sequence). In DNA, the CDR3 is TGTGCCAGTAGTATAGGTGCAGTACCCTATGGCTACACCTTC. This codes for CASSIGAVPYGYTF.

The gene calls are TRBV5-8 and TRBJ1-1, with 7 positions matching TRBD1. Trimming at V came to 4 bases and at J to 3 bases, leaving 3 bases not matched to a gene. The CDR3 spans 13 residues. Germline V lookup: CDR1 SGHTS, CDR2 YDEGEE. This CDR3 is CASSRQGYTEAFF. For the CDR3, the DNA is TGTGCCAGCAGCCGACAGGGATACACTGAAGCTTTCTTT.

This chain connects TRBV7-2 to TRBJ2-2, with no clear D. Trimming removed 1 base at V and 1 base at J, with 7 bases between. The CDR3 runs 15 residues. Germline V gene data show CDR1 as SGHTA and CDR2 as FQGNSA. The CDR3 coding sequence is TGTGCCAGCAGCTTAGAACGGGTGAACACCGGGGAGCTGTTTTTT. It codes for CASSLERVNTGELFF.

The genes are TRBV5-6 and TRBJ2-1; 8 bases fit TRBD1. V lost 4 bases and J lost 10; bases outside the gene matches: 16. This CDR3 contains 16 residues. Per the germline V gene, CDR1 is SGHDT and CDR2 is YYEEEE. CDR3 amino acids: CASSPLQRTGSREQFF. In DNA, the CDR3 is TGTGCCAGCAGCCCACTTCAGAGGACAGGGTCTCGGGAGCAGTTCTTC.

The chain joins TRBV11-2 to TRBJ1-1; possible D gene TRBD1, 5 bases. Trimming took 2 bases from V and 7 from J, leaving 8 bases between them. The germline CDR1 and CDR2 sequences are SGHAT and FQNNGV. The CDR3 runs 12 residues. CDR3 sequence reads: CASSLSRDEAFF. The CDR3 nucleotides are TGTGCCAGCAGCTTAAGCAGGGATGAAGCTTTCTTT.

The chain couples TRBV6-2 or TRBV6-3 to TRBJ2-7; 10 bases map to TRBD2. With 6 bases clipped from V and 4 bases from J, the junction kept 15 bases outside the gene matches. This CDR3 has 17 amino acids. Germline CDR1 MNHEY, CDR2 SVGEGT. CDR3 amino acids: CASSPRRVWTSGYEQYF. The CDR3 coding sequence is TGTGCCAGCAGCCCCCGTCGGGTCTGGACTAGCGGATACGAGCAGTACTTC.

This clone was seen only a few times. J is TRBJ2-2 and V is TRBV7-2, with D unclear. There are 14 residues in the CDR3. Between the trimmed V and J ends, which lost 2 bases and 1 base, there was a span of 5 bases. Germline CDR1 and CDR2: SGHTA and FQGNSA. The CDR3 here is CASSLNKNTGELFF. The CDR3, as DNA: TGTGCCAGCAGCTTAAACAAGAACACCGGGGAGCTGTTTTTT.

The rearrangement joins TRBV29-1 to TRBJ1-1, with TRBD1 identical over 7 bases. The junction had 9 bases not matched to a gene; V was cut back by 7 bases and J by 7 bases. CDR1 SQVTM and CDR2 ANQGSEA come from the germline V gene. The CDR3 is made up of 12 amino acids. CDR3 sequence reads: CSERQGLGEAFF. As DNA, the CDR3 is TGCAGCGAAAGACAGGGCCTGGGTGAAGCTTTCTTT.

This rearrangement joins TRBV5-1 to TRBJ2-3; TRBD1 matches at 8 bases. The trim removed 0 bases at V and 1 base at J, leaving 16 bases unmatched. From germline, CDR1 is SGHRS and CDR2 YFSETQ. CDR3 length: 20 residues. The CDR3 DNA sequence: TGCGCCAGCAGCTTGGAGAGACAGGGGAACCCATTCATTCGCACAGATACGCAGTATTTT. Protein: CASSLERQGNPFIRTDTQYF. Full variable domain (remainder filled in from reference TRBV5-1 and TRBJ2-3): KAGVTQTPRYLIKTRGQQVTLSCSPISGHRSVSWYQQTPGQGLQFLFEYFSETQRNKGNFPGRFSGRQFSNSRSEMNVSTLELGDSALYLCASSLERQGNPFIRTDTQYFGPGTRLTVL.

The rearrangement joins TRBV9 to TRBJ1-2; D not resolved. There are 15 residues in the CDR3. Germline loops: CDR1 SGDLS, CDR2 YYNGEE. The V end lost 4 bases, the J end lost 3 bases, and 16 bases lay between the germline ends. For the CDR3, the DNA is TGTGCCAGCAGCCCAGAGGTAGGGAGGGACTATGGCTACACCTTC. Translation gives CASSPEVGRDYGYTF.

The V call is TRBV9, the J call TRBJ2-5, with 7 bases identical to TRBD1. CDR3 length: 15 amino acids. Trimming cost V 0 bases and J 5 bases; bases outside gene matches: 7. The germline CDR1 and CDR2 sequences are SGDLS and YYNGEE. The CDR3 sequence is CASSVVPGGMETQYF. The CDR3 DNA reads TGTGCCAGCAGCGTAGTCCCAGGGGGTATGGAGACCCAGTACTTC.

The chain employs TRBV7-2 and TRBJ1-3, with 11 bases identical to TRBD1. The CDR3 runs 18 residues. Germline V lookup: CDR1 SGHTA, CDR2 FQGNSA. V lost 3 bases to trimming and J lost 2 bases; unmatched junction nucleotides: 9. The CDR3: CASSFRGTGGIAGNTIYF. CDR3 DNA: TGTGCCAGCAGCTTTAGGGGGACAGGGGGTATCGCTGGAAACACCATATATTTT. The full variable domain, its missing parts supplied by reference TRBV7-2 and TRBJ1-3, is GAGVSQSPSNKVTEKGKDVELRCDPISGHTALYWYRQSLGQGLEFLIYFQGNSAPDKSGLPSDRFSAERTGGSVSTLTIQRTQQEDSAVYLCASSFRGTGGIAGNTIYFGEGSWLTVV.

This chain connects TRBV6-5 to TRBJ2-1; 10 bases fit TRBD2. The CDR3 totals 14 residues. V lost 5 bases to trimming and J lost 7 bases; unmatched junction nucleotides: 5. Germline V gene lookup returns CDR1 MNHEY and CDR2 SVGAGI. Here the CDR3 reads CASSTLAGANEQFF. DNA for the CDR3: TGTGCCAGCAGTACTCTAGCGGGGGCTAATGAGCAGTTCTTC.

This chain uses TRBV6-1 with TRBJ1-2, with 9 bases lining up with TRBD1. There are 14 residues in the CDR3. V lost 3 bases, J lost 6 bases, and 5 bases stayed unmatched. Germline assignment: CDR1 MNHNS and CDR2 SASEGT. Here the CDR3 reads CASSDQQGAHGYTF. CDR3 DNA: TGTGCCAGCAGTGACCAACAGGGGGCGCATGGCTACACCTTC.

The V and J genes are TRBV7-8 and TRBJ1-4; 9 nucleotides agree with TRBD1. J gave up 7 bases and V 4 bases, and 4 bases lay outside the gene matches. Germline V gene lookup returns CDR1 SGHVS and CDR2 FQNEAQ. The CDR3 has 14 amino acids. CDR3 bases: TGTGCCAGCAGCTCCGGGACAGGGATTGAAAAACTGTTTTTT. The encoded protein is CASSSGTGIEKLFF.

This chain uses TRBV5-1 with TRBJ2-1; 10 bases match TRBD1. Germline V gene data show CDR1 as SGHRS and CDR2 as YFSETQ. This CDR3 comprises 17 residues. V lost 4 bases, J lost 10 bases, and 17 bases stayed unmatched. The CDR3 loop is CASSLQLRGQGYGEQFF. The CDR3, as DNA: TGCGCCAGCAGCCTTCAGCTTCGGGGACAGGGGTATGGGGAGCAGTTCTTC. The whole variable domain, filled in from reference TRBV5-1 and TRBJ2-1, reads KAGVTQTPRYLIKTRGQQVTLSCSPISGHRSVSWYQQTPGQGLQFLFEYFSETQRNKGNFPGRFSGRQFSNSRSEMNVSTLELGDSALYLCASSLQLRGQGYGEQFFGPGTRLTVL.

Here the CDR3 DNA reads TGTGCTAGTGGTACCCGGACAGGGTCACTTTTATGGGGGGAGCTGTTTTTT. It encodes CASGTRTGSLLWGELFF. The chain combines TRBV12-5 with TRBJ2-2, with 8 bases identical to TRBD1. Germline-derived CDR1 and CDR2 are LGHNT and FRNRAP. Trimming at V came to 5 bases and at J to 8 bases, leaving 16 bases not matched to a gene. The CDR3 totals 17 residues.

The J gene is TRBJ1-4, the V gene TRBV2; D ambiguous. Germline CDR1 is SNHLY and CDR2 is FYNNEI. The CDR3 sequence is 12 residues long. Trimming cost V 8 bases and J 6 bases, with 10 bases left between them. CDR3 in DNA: TGTGCCAGCGGCCGGGAGGATGAAAAACTGTTTTTT. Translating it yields CASGREDEKLFF.

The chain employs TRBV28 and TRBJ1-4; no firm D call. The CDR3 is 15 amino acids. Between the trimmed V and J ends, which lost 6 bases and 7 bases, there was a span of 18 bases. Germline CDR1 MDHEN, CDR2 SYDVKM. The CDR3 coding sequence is TGTGCCAGCAGCCTTTATATTAGTGTCGGTGAAAAACTGTTTTTT. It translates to CASSLYISVGEKLFF.

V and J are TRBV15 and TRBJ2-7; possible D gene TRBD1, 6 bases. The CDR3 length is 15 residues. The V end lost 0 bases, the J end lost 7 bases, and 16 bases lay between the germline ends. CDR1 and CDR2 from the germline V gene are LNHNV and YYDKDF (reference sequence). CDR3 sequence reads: CATSRDYRVESEQYF. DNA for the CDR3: TGTGCCACCAGCAGAGATTACAGGGTAGAGAGTGAGCAGTACTTC.

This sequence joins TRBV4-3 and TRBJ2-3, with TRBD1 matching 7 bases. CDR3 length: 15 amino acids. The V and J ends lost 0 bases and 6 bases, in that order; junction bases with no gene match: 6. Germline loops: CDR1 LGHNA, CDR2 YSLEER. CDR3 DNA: TGCGCCAGCAGCCAAGATCAACAGGGGTACGATACGCAGTATTTT. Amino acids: CASSQDQQGYDTQYF.